The 23 T cell receptor beta chains below come from one sample, sequenced in a study of T cells expressing NK-cell markers. One entry per CDR3 protein, without DNA, is what TCRdb gives after re-calling the 5' RACE reads. In total, the table holds some 460,000 distinct CDR3 sequences. Source material: blood T cells: a sorted CD56 or NKG2C T cell subset, CD4+ or CD8+ T cells, or bulk PBMC T cells (not recorded which). These TCRs come from a woman aged 50 to 60 in good health.

The gene calls are TRBV9 and TRBJ2-5. Germline V gene data show CDR1 as SGDLS and CDR2 as YYNGEE. This CDR3 has 14 residues. The CDR3 loop reads CASGLSVGQETQYF.

This rearrangement joins TRBV7-8 to TRBJ2-4; the D call from TCRdb, TRBD1, cannot be confirmed without DNA. The CDR3 totals 13 residues. Germline assignment: CDR1 SGHVS and CDR2 FQNEAQ. CDR3 amino acids: CASSLEGQNIQYF.

The V gene is TRBV12-3 or TRBV12-4, the J gene TRBJ2-1; the D gene TCRdb calls, TRBD2, cannot be checked with no DNA. This CDR3 comprises 14 residues. The CDR3 sequence is CASSPLPTGFEQFF.

The chain links TRBV2 to TRBJ1-1. Germline V gene sequence: CDR1 SNHLY, CDR2 FYNNEI. The CDR3 consists of 14 residues. The CDR3 sequence: CASSEAGASHRAFF.

The CDR3 sequence is CASSLGAPRGETQYF. The genes are TRBV5-1 and TRBJ2-5; there is no DNA to check the TCRdb D call of TRBD1. Germline V gene sequence: CDR1 SGHRS, CDR2 YFSETQ. The CDR3 contains 15 residues.

The chain is built from TRBV6-2 or TRBV6-3 and TRBJ2-1; as DNA is missing, the TRBD1 call by TCRdb cannot be tested. CDR1 MNHEY and CDR2 SVGEGT come from the germline V gene. CDR3 length: 13 residues. The CDR3 sequence is CASSRPTGDEQFF.

The V call is TRBV18, the J call TRBJ2-3. This CDR3 comprises 15 residues. CDR1 and CDR2 from the germline V gene are KGHSH and LQKENI. The CDR3 sequence: CASSPRPTSTDTQYF.

This chain uses TRBV29-1 with TRBJ2-3; the TCRdb D gene call, TRBD2, has no DNA to confirm it. The CDR3 runs to 13 residues. Germline values: CDR1 SQVTM, CDR2 ANQGSEA. The CDR3 protein is CSVRTSGTDTQYF.

This chain links TRBV10-2 with TRBJ1-5. The germline V gene has CDR1 WSHSY and CDR2 SAAADI. The CDR3 covers 15 residues. CDR3 protein: CASSEWREGNQPQHF.

This sequence joins TRBV29-1 and TRBJ1-4. The CDR3 extends over 12 amino acids. The germline V gene has CDR1 SQVTM and CDR2 ANQGSEA. CDR3 sequence reads: CSVEFANEKLFF.

The rearrangement uses TRBV10-1 and TRBJ1-5; TCRdb picks TRBD1, but there is no DNA to check that call. The germline gives CDR1 WNHNN, CDR2 SYGVQD (reference sequence). The CDR3 sequence is 13 residues long. Here the CDR3 reads CATGTGGNQPQHF.

CDR3 sequence: CASSRPTTGIGETQYF. The V and J genes are TRBV5-1 and TRBJ2-5; TCRdb's assignment of TRBD1 cannot be checked, as there is no DNA. The CDR3 length is 16 residues. CDR1 is SGHRS, CDR2 YFSETQ, per germline. Drawing the rest from reference TRBV5-1 and TRBJ2-5, the complete variable domain is KAGVTQTPRYLIKTRGQQVTLSCSPISGHRSVSWYQQTPGQGLQFLFEYFSETQRNKGNFPGRFSGRQFSNSRSEMNVSTLELGDSALYLCASSRPTTGIGETQYFGPGTRLLVL.

The J gene is TRBJ1-1, the V gene TRBV19. The CDR3 has 16 residues. Germline V CDR1 and CDR2: LNHDA, SQIVND (reference sequence). CDR3 in amino acids: CASSIVGVLPNTEAFF.

V and J are TRBV12-3 or TRBV12-4 and TRBJ2-1; TCRdb selects TRBD2, and the lack of DNA leaves this call unchecked. The CDR3 extends over 14 amino acids. The CDR3 loop reads CASSSLPSYNEQFF.

CDR3 sequence reads: CASSAPSDEKETQYF. This sequence joins TRBV21-1 and TRBJ2-5; checking the TCRdb D call of TRBD1 is not possible without DNA. TRBV21-1 counts as a pseudogene. The CDR3 is 15 residues long.

J is TRBJ2-3 and V is TRBV4-1; the TRBD2 assignment by TCRdb is unverifiable without DNA. Looked up from germline, CDR1 is MGHRA and CDR2 is YSYEKL. The CDR3 is 15 residues long. CDR3 loop: CASSQVGSGTDTQYF.

The rearrangement joins TRBV20-1 to TRBJ2-3. The CDR3 covers 16 residues. Germline V gene sequence: CDR1 DFQATT, CDR2 SNEGSKA (reference sequence). The CDR3 loop is CSARDPLKGNTDTQYF.

V gene TRBV5-1 combines with J gene TRBJ1-4; the TRBD1 assignment by TCRdb is unverifiable without DNA. This CDR3 contains 15 residues. Looked up from germline, CDR1 is SGHRS and CDR2 is YFSETQ. The CDR3 sequence is CASSTGAATNEKLFF.

The chain is built from TRBV4-1 and TRBJ2-3; the TCRdb D gene call, TRBD2, has no DNA to confirm it. This CDR3 has 17 residues. The germline gives CDR1 MGHRA, CDR2 YSYEKL. The CDR3 here is CASSQVERLDSTDTQYF.

This chain joins TRBV4-2 and TRBJ2-2; no DNA is available, so the TRBD2 call from TCRdb remains unchecked. This CDR3 has 13 amino acids. The germline CDR1 and CDR2 sequences are LGHNA and YNFKEQ. The CDR3 is CASTPRVEGELFF.

This chain joins TRBV20-1 and TRBJ2-1; TCRdb names TRBD1, which stays unverified in the absence of DNA. Germline V CDR1 and CDR2: DFQATT, SNEGSKA (reference sequence). CDR3 length: 14 residues. The CDR3 spells CGGVPRTMGNEQFF.

V and J are TRBV10-3 and TRBJ1-2. This CDR3 comprises 14 residues. Germline CDR1 reads ENHRY; CDR2 reads SYGVKD. The CDR3 here is CAISESTEYAGYTF.

The chain recombines TRBV5-6 with TRBJ2-1. The CDR3 sequence is 15 residues long. Germline CDR1 reads SGHDT; CDR2 reads YYEEEE. CDR3 sequence reads: CASSLWQSSYNEQFF.